The rows below give T cell receptor beta chains drawn from one sample of a study of cytotoxic CD8 clonotypes in ibrutinib-treated CLL. Produced via immunoSEQ multiplex PCR; TCRdb's table is partial and in-frame only. The sample records around 40,000 clones, 71% being singletons. This material consisted of PBMCs, taken at disease progression, from a patient treated with ibrutinib. These receptor sequences come from a human donor with chronic lymphocytic leukemia. Each CDR3 is given with its conserved first and last residue. A D gene is named only where the DNA matches it firmly. Clone size is not always given. Where it is, it says once, few, many or a class for expanded clones.

.	.	TRBV4-1	TRBJ1-1	CASSQASGWATEAFF	TGCGCCAGCAGCCAAGCGTCCGGCTGGGCAACTGAAGCTTTCTTT
.	TRBD1	TRBV27	TRBJ2-1	CASSIIGQGAMGSYNEQFF	TGTGCCAGCAGTATTATCGGACAGGGGGCCATGGGCTCCTACAATGAGCAGTTCTTC
once	.	TRBV10-3	TRBJ1-1	CAISDSHPRF	TGTGCCATCAGTGATTCCCATCCCCGTTTT
.	.	TRBV2	TRBJ1-4	CASSELPRERLFF	TGTGCCAGCAGTGAGCTGCCGAGGGAAAGACTGTTTTTT
.	.	TRBV29-1	TRBJ2-1	CSVASKVGRGEQFF	TGCAGCGTTGCGAGCAAAGTGGGACGGGGTGAGCAGTTCTTC
few	.	TRBV27	TRBJ1-1	CASKPSQETEAFF	TGTGCCAGCAAACCTAGTCAAGAGACTGAAGCTTTCTTT
few	.	TRBV19	TRBJ1-2	CASSPGEYPNYGYTF	TGTGCCAGTAGTCCGGGGGAATACCCTAACTATGGCTACACCTTC
.	.	TRBV20-1	TRBJ2-3	CSAPLGDTQYF	TGCAGTGCTCCCCTTGGAGATACGCAGTATTTT
.	.	TRBV27	TRBJ2-7	CASSHNPGSYEQYF	TGTGCCAGCAGCCACAACCCAGGGTCCTACGAGCAGTACTTC
.	.	TRBV25-1	TRBJ1-6	CASSEVGNSPLHF	TGTGCCAGCAGTGAAGTCGGTAATTCACCCCTCCACTTT
many	.	TRBV5-1	TRBJ2-7	CASSTLGYEQYF	TGCGCCAGCAGCACGTTGGGTTACGAGCAGTACTTC
once	TRBD1	TRBV27	TRBJ1-6	CASSIQKGQRNSPLHF	TGTGCCAGCAGTATACAAAAGGGACAGCGAAATTCACCCCTCCACTTT
.	TRBD1	TRBV6-5	TRBJ1-1	CASSHRGRDTEAFF	TGTGCCAGCAGTCACAGGGGGCGAGACACTGAAGCTTTCTTT
.	.	TRBV5-4	TRBJ2-7	CASSSKADGPYEQYF	TGTGCCAGCAGCTCAAAGGCGGACGGGCCCTACGAGCAGTACTTC
.	.	TRBV5-1	TRBJ1-1	CASSLLGGFITEAFF	TGCGCCAGCAGCTTGTTGGGGGGATTTATCACTGAAGCTTTCTTT
.	.	TRBV18	TRBJ2-2	CASSPSSQANTGELFF	TGTGCCAGCTCACCATCTTCCCAGGCGAACACCGGGGAGCTGTTTTTT
.	.	TRBV5-4	TRBJ2-3	CASSRGTLTDTQYF	TGTGCCAGCAGCCGCGGGACGCTCACAGATACGCAGTATTTT
.	.	TRBV29-1	TRBJ2-3	CSVAGDPRIDTQYF	TGCAGCGTTGCAGGGGACCCCAGGATCGATACGCAGTATTTT
.	.	TRBV28	TRBJ2-2	CASSLRQVISGELFF	TGTGCCAGCAGTTTACGACAGGTCATAAGCGGGGAGCTGTTTTTT
.	.	TRBV19	TRBJ1-5	CASSLLLTDNQPQHF	TGTGCCAGTAGTCTGCTGCTTACGGACAATCAGCCCCAGCATTTT
.	.	TRBV2	TRBJ2-3	CAAHTGEADTQYF	TGTGCCGCCCACACGGGGGAGGCAGATACGCAGTATTTT
.	.	TRBV27	TRBJ2-7	CASGAYEQYF	TGTGCCAGCGGAGCCTACGAGCAGTACTTC
.	TRBD1	TRBV5-1	TRBJ2-7	CASSQGQGSYEQYF	TGCGCCAGCAGCCAAGGACAGGGCTCCTACGAGCAGTACTTC
few	TRBD1	TRBV4-2	TRBJ1-5	CASSTGQGGYSNQPQHF	TGTGCCAGCAGCACTGGACAGGGGGGTTATAGCAATCAGCCCCAGCATTTT
.	.	TRBV29-1	TRBJ2-1	CSVGKDSHEQFF	TGCAGCGTGGGGAAGGACAGCCATGAGCAGTTCTTC
few	.	TRBV11-2	TRBJ1-1	CASSLDRDREAFF	TGTGCCAGCAGCTTAGATCGGGATAGAGAAGCTTTCTTT
few	.	TRBV29-1	TRBJ2-2	CSVEDRGRGPTGELFF	TGCAGCGTTGAAGATAGGGGCAGGGGCCCGACCGGGGAGCTGTTTTTT
.	TRBD1	TRBV4-2	TRBJ1-5	CASSPGQGRHQPQHF	TGTGCCAGCAGCCCAGGACAGGGAAGGCATCAGCCCCAGCATTTT
medium-sized	TRBD1	TRBV2	TRBJ2-2	CASEGAGGSTGELFF	TGTGCCAGCGAGGGAGCAGGGGGCTCCACCGGGGAGCTGTTTTTT
.	.	TRBV6-1	TRBJ1-1	CASSEGRATEAFF	TGTGCCAGCAGTGAAGGCAGGGCCACTGAAGCTTTCTTT
.	.	TRBV2	TRBJ1-4	CATSTVLLSTNEKLFF	TGTGCCACTTCGACAGTACTACTCTCAACTAATGAAAAACTGTTTTTT
.	.	TRBV2	TRBJ1-2	CASSLKSNYGYTF	TGTGCCAGCTCTCTCAAGTCTAACTATGGCTACACCTTC
.	.	TRBV6-5	TRBJ2-3	CATGQGTDTQYF	TGTGCCACAGGACAAGGCACAGATACGCAGTATTTT
few	.	TRBV7-9	TRBJ1-1	CASSLASTEAFF	TGTGCCAGCAGCTTAGCGTCCACTGAAGCTTTCTTT
.	.	TRBV9	TRBJ1-4	CASSVGPLQEKLFF	TGTGCCAGCAGCGTAGGGCCGTTGCAGGAAAAACTGTTTTTT
.	.	TRBV29-1	TRBJ1-2	CSVAGPPNYGYTF	TGCAGCGTCGCAGGCCCACCTAACTATGGCTACACCTTC
.	.	TRBV10-1	TRBJ2-7	CASSESGTYEQYF	TGCGCCAGCAGTGAGTCGGGGACCTACGAGCAGTACTTC
.	TRBD1	TRBV6-5	TRBJ1-6	CASSPTGMNSPLHF	TGTGCCAGCAGCCCGACAGGGATGAATTCACCCCTCCACTTT
.	TRBD2	TRBV9	TRBJ2-3	CASSEGLAGTDTQYF	TGTGCCAGCAGCGAGGGACTAGCAGGCACAGATACGCAGTATTTT
few	.	TRBV6-1	TRBJ1-5	CASSGQDNQPQHF	TGTGCCAGCAGTGGGCAGGATAATCAGCCCCAGCATTTT
.	TRBD1	TRBV6-1	TRBJ2-5	CASEVFGRGETQYF	TGTGCCAGCGAGGTCTTCGGCAGGGGGGAGACCCAGTACTTC
.	.	TRBV5-1	TRBJ2-5	CASRHRGETQYF	TGCGCCAGCAGACATAGGGGAGAGACCCAGTACTTC
few	TRBD2	TRBV6-5	TRBJ2-3	CASRRGGASTDTQYF	TGTGCCAGCAGACGGGGGGGGGCTAGCACAGATACGCAGTATTTT
.	TRBD2	TRBV2	TRBJ2-1	CASGRSGGSYNEQFF	TGTGCCAGCGGACGTAGCGGGGGGTCCTACAATGAGCAGTTCTTC
.	.	TRBV6-4	TRBJ2-3	CASSDGKGETDTQYF	TGTGCCAGCAGTGACGGGAAGGGGGAGACAGATACGCAGTATTTT
.	TRBD1	TRBV29-1	TRBJ2-1	CSVQGAKGANEQFF	TGCAGCGTGCAGGGGGCGAAAGGGGCAAATGAGCAGTTCTTC
.	.	TRBV7-9	TRBJ1-1	CASSYQGVNTEAFF	TGTGCCAGCAGCTACCAAGGGGTGAACACTGAAGCTTTCTTT
.	TRBD2	TRBV15	TRBJ2-5	CATSGSRWEGVWETQYF	TGTGCCACCAGCGGATCACGTTGGGAGGGCGTATGGGAGACCCAGTACTTC
few	.	TRBV7-9	TRBJ1-4	CASSPDYGGINEKLFF	TGTGCCAGCAGCCCAGATTACGGGGGGATTAATGAAAAACTGTTTTTT
few	TRBD1	TRBV18	TRBJ2-7	CASSPGTDRKTYEQYF	TGTGCCAGCTCACCGGGGACGGACAGGAAGACCTACGAGCAGTACTTC
few	.	TRBV6-5	TRBJ2-3	CASSPTPLTDTQYF	TGTGCCAGCAGCCCCACTCCGTTAACAGATACGCAGTATTTT
.	TRBD1	TRBV7-9	TRBJ2-3	CASSWTGSGTDTQYF	TGTGCCAGCAGCTGGACAGGGTCGGGCACAGATACGCAGTATTTT
.	.	TRBV5-6	TRBJ2-3	CASSFWAGRTDTQYF	TGTGCCAGCAGCTTTTGGGCTGGACGCACAGATACGCAGTATTTT
.	TRBD1	TRBV2	TRBJ1-2	CASSEVPGQGRDGYTF	TGTGCCAGCAGCGAAGTACCGGGACAGGGCCGTGATGGCTACACCTTC
.	TRBD1	TRBV10-3	TRBJ1-4	CAISDGQVAPWEKLFF	TGTGCCATCAGTGATGGACAGGTGGCCCCGTGGGAAAAACTGTTTTTT
.	.	TRBV2	TRBJ2-7	CASSERAISYEQYF	TGTGCCAGCAGTGAACGGGCAATCTCCTACGAGCAGTACTTC
.	TRBD1	TRBV5-1	TRBJ1-1	CASSLAGQGSTEAFF	TGCGCCAGCAGCTTGGCTGGACAGGGGAGTACTGAAGCTTTCTTT